Following are 19 T cell receptor beta chains from one sample sequenced in a study of early T cells in non-severe SARS-CoV-2 infection. TCRdb ran MiXCR on the 5' RACE reads and lists one entry per CDR3 protein. The sample comprises some 67,000 distinct CDR3 sequences, 9% to 10% of which are singletons, and roughly 15% rests with the top ten. Here the sequenced sample was whole blood, taken at baseline. The origin of the receptors is an adult who was a healthcare worker with PCR-confirmed SARS-CoV-2 infection or an uninfected control (not recorded which).

This clonotype appeared many times. The V and J genes are TRBV7-9 and TRBJ2-4; D unclear. This CDR3 has 15 amino acids. CDR1 is SEHNR, CDR2 FQNEAQ, per germline (reference sequence). V lost 5 bases, J lost 3 bases, and 14 bases lay in between. The CDR3 here is CASSPLGYGKNIQYF. The CDR3 DNA sequence: TGTGCCAGCAGCCCTCTCGGTTATGGCAAAAACATTCAGTACTTC.

This clonotype has more than one count but fewer than ten. The rearrangement joins TRBV28 to TRBJ2-7, with D possibly being TRBD1 (6 bases). Deletions cut 6 bases from V and 1 base from J, with 16 bases between. This CDR3 has 15 residues. Germline values: CDR1 MDHEN, CDR2 SYDVKM. The CDR3 loop reads CASSRTAVKSYEQYF. The CDR3 DNA sequence: TGTGCCAGCAGCAGGACAGCTGTAAAGTCCTACGAGCAGTACTTC.

This clonotype has more than one count but fewer than ten. V is TRBV2 and J is TRBJ1-6; D not resolved. The CDR3 is 12 residues long. V gave up 1 base and J gave up 10 bases, with 5 bases separating them. CDR1 and CDR2 from the germline V gene are SNHLY and FYNNEI. In DNA, the CDR3 is TGTGCCAGCAGTGAAGGCTTATCACCCCTCCACTTT. Translated: CASSEGLSPLHF.

There are many counts of this clonotype. V is TRBV4-3 and J is TRBJ2-3, with D perhaps assigned TRBD1 or TRBD2 (5 bases each). The CDR3 loop spans 13 amino acids. Germline CDR1 and CDR2: LGHNA and YSLEER. Trimming shortened V by 4 bases and J by 5 bases, and 10 bases separated the two germline ends. The CDR3 sequence is CASSPRGLDTQYF. The CDR3 nucleotides read TGCGCCAGCAGCCCCCGGGGCTTAGATACGCAGTATTTT.

The chain couples TRBV30 to TRBJ2-1; D ambiguous. Trimming pared 0 bases from V and 2 bases from J, leaving 8 bases between. The germline CDR1 and CDR2 sequences are GTSNPN and SVGIG (reference sequence). The CDR3 loop spans 14 amino acids. The CDR3 sequence is CAWSVNSAYNEQFF. CDR3 coding DNA: TGTGCCTGGAGTGTTAACTCAGCCTACAATGAGCAGTTCTTC.

V and J are TRBV20-1 and TRBJ2-1; perhaps TRBD2 as D (6 bases). V was cut by 1 base and J by 3 bases, with 13 bases left in between. CDR3 length equals 15 residues. CDR1 DFQATT and CDR2 SNEGSKA come from the germline V gene (reference sequence). CDR3 DNA sequence: TGCAGTGCTAGAGCGCCGACTAGTAACTACAATGAGCAGTTCTTC. Protein product: CSARAPTSNYNEQFF.

This clonotype was seen a few times. The rearrangement joins TRBV6-2 or TRBV6-3 to TRBJ2-5; no clear D gene. The CDR3 runs to 14 residues. Germline-derived CDR1 and CDR2 are MNHEY and SVGEGT. Deletions cut 1 base from V and 3 bases from J, with 9 bases between. Here the CDR3 DNA reads TGTGCCAGCAGTTACTTCCGCCTCGAAGAGACCCAGTACTTC. It specifies CASSYFRLEETQYF.

This chain connects TRBV9 to TRBJ2-3; 9 bases are a match to TRBD2. CDR1 SGDLS and CDR2 YYNGEE come from the germline V gene. V was pared by 4 bases and J by 2 bases, with 8 bases of the junction left unmatched. This CDR3 spans 16 amino acids. The CDR3 loop reads CASSLQASGITDTQYF. For the CDR3, the DNA is TGTGCCAGCAGCCTGCAGGCTAGCGGGATCACAGATACGCAGTATTTT.

This clonotype was seen a few times. The chain employs TRBV27 and TRBJ2-1; 13 nucleotides agree with TRBD2. Germline V gene sequence: CDR1 MNHEY, CDR2 SMNVEV (reference sequence). The CDR3 runs to 16 residues. J was trimmed by 5 bases and V by 3 bases; bases with no gene match: 4. CDR3: CASSFTSGRVDNEQFF. CDR3 nucleotide sequence: TGTGCCAGCAGTTTCACTAGCGGGAGGGTGGACAATGAGCAGTTCTTC.

This clonotype was detected a few times. The rearrangement joins TRBV6-6 to TRBJ1-1; no definite D call. The germline V and J ends were trimmed by 5 bases and 6 bases, with 13 bases remaining between them. The CDR3 has 13 amino acids. Germline CDR1 reads MNHNY; CDR2 reads SVGAGI (reference sequence). CDR3 sequence: CASSQEVWPEAFF. CDR3 nucleotide sequence: TGTGCCAGCAGTCAGGAAGTATGGCCTGAAGCTTTCTTT.

This clonotype showed up just a few times. The chain links TRBV6-2 or TRBV6-3 to TRBJ2-2; maybe TRBD1 (6 bases). The CDR3 length is 13 residues. CDR1 is MNHEY, CDR2 SVGEGT, per germline. V gave up 5 bases and J gave up 6 bases, with 10 bases separating them. In nucleotides, the CDR3 is TGTGCCAGCAGTCCGACAGGCGCCGGGGAGCTGTTTTTT. As protein: CASSPTGAGELFF.

In its sample, this clonotype was seen many times. The CDR3 DNA follows: TGTGCCAGCAGTTTAAGCTCTGGGGCCAACGTCCTGACTTTC. This translates into CASSLSSGANVLTF. This chain uses TRBV27 with TRBJ2-6; D uncertain. Germline V gene sequence: CDR1 MNHEY, CDR2 SMNVEV (reference sequence). V was trimmed by 2 bases and J by 0 bases, leaving 2 bases between them. CDR3 length: 14 residues.

This clonotype was counted many times. The chain has TRBV6-1 and TRBJ2-7; TRBD2 aligns across 12 bases. V was clipped by 2 bases and J by 6 bases; unmatched bases: 11. The length of the CDR3 is 17 residues. CDR1 is MNHNS and CDR2 is SASEGT in the germline V gene. This CDR3 is CASSEKRLAGVQVEQYF. CDR3 bases: TGTGCCAGCAGTGAAAAGCGACTAGCGGGAGTCCAGGTCGAGCAGTACTTC.

CDR3 residues: CASSQTGLVSTDTQYF. CDR3 nucleotides: TGTGCCAGCAGCCAGACAGGACTAGTTAGCACAGATACGCAGTATTTT. The J gene is TRBJ2-3, the V gene TRBV4-2, with D possibly matching TRBD2 (7 bases). This CDR3 is built from 16 residues. Germline loops: CDR1 LGHNA, CDR2 YNFKEQ. Deletions cut 3 bases from V and 0 bases from J, with 13 bases between.

This clonotype has just a few counts. V is TRBV28 and J is TRBJ2-5; D possibly matches TRBD1 or TRBD2 (6 bases each). Germline loops: CDR1 MDHEN, CDR2 SYDVKM. Trimming pared 7 bases from V and 7 bases from J, leaving 13 bases between. The CDR3 covers 12 residues. The CDR3: CASMGGRGTQYF. For the CDR3, the DNA is TGTGCCAGCATGGGGGGCCGGGGGACCCAGTACTTC. The variable domain in full, with the rest retrieved from reference TRBV28 and TRBJ2-5, is DVKVTQSSRYLVKRTGEKVFLECVQDMDHENMFWYRQDPGLGLRLIYFSYDVKMKEKGDIPEGYSVSREKKERFSLILESASTNQTSMYLCASMGGRGTQYFGPGTRLLVL.

The sample holds a few counts of this clonotype. The CDR3 coding sequence is TGCGCCAGCAGCCAAGATGGGGCCGCTCCTCGTAGGCAGTTCTTC. Protein sequence: CASSQDGAAPRRQFF. The gene calls are TRBV4-1 and TRBJ2-1, with TRBD1 as a possible D gene (5 bases). Trimming removed 0 bases from V and 12 bases from J, with 18 bases in between. This CDR3 is 15 amino acids long. Germline V CDR1 and CDR2: MGHRA, YSYEKL.

This clonotype was recorded a few times. The V and J genes are TRBV28 and TRBJ2-5; 9 bases agree with TRBD1. V was clipped by 2 bases and J by 3 bases; unmatched bases: 13. CDR1 MDHEN and CDR2 SYDVKM come from the germline V gene. The CDR3 extends over 18 amino acids. DNA of the CDR3: TGTGCCAGCAGTTTAGGGGGAAGTTGGACAGGGGATAAAGAGACCCAGTACTTC. This gives the protein CASSLGGSWTGDKETQYF.

The table lists this clonotype with a few counts. The DNA for the CDR3 is TGTGCCAGCAGCTTCGACCCCAATGATTCACCCCTCCACTTT. Amino acids: CASSFDPNDSPLHF. This sequence joins TRBV7-2 and TRBJ1-6; D gene uncertain. There are 14 residues in the CDR3. V was cut by 3 bases and J by 8 bases, with 11 bases left in between. Germline loops: CDR1 SGHTA, CDR2 FQGNSA.

This clonotype was detected many times. The CDR3 DNA sequence: TGTGCCAGCAGTTACGGAAGGGGGCTTGAAGCTTTCTTT. It encodes CASSYGRGLEAFF. The chain employs TRBV6-5 and TRBJ1-1, with TRBD1 identical over 7 bases. J was trimmed by 7 bases and V by 2 bases; bases with no gene match: 4. Germline assignment: CDR1 MNHEY and CDR2 SVGAGI. This CDR3 comprises 13 residues.